This T cell receptor (beta chain) is drawn from a study of vaccination and CD4 T cells after COVID-19 (dated by TCRdb to 2021 to 2024). In the study overall: Every convalescent patient had a positive nasal swab PCR test for SARS-CoV-2, with mild disease in roughly 10 patients and severe disease in one. The convalescent cohort comprised six males and four females, including two Hispanic individuals, seven Caucasians, two Asians and one multiracial person. Participants got two doses of the Pfizer-BioNTech BNT162b2 vaccine (n=8) or two doses of the Moderna mRNA-1273 vaccine (n=2). Post-COVID blood samples from convalescent patients were collected a median of approximately 93 days after diagnosis, with a range of about 35 to 180 days. Post-vaccine blood samples were obtained a median of approximately 74 days after the second vaccine dose, with a range of roughly 13 to 250 days. Overlapping spike peptide pools from SARS-CoV-2 and from the common cold coronaviruses HCoV-NL63, HCoV-OC43 and HCoV-229E were used as culture stimuli. As controls, cultures received a CEFX viral epitope pool (the positive control), an HIV-1 Nef peptide pool (the negative control), or no peptide at all. The spike-specific CD4+ TCR repertoire was compared before and after mRNA vaccination in approximately ten COVID-19 convalescent patients and a few infection-naive healthy vaccine recipients.

The germline V gene encodes CDR1 MNHNS and CDR2 SASEGT. The CDR3 covers 13 residues, taking in both the cysteine and the phenylalanine. Only the CDR3 portion is preserved as DNA: 39 bases, with reading frame beginning at the first base. The trim is 8 bases for V and 2 bases for J, with a gap of 12 bases between the germline ends. The library was made by PCR. DNA from cultured CD4+ T cells underwent TCR sequencing with the Oncomine TCR Beta short-read assay at the Johns Hopkins FTIC core. The QIAamp micro DNA kit was used to extract genomic DNA from the cultured CD4+ T cells. Oncomine TCR Beta libraries from cultured CD4+ T cells were pooled using unique dual indexes and sequenced on an Illumina iSeq 100. In the authors' own workflow: Non-productive sequences were removed, and CDR3s not starting with C, not ending with F or W, or shorter than 7 amino acids were discarded. The MANAFEST web application identified antigen-specific clonotypes by comparing peptide-stimulated wells against reference wells and other culture wells. An FDR below 0.05, an odds ratio above 5, and a productive frequency above 0.1% in at least two of three replicate wells were required for clones to be considered positive. Cross-reactive clonotypes were defined as significantly expanded in both SARS-CoV-2 spike wells and at least one common cold coronavirus spike condition. Similarity between CDR3 sequences was evaluated in R version 3.6.1 using Levenshtein distances (stringdist) and unrooted phylogenetic trees (ape). The public reads were run again by TCRdb, first through fastp at Q25 and then through MiXCR, and only productive beta chains were kept. Rows merge per CDR3 protein into single entries with the most common DNA and genes. It is TCRdb's table, rather than the study itself, that gives the V and J calls and clone size. The sample table lists a few thousand distinct CDR3 sequences, 45% of them with a count of one. Together, the top ten hold roughly two fifths of the sample.

In light of the paper, this sample's treatment or condition label describes: approximately nine-day PBMC culture with coronavirus spike peptide pools or control peptides (ViraFEST assay). The ViraFEST assay was used in the study, in which antigen-specific T cells were expanded with peptide pools and expanded clonotypes were subsequently identified by TCR sequencing. Positive SARS-CoV-2 PCR tests in the convalescent patients dated from March to December 2020, before Alpha, Beta and Delta variants emerged in the United States. Each well held some 2 million PBMCs cultured with approximately 9.1 ug/ml peptide pools in IMDM containing roughly 5% human AB serum and approximately 10 IU/ml IL-2. On days 3 and 7, half of the culture medium was replaced with fresh IL-2-containing medium. After nine to eleven days of culture, CD4+ T cells were isolated by negative selection with the EasySep CD4+ T cell isolation kit. Ficoll-Paque Plus gradient centrifugation was used to isolate PBMCs from whole blood, and the isolated PBMCs were then either used fresh or cryopreserved at -140C. Triplicate wells were generally used for each culture condition.

Study-wide findings and limitations: Relatively few convalescent patients were included in the study, and early timepoints after natural infection were not analyzed. Although the median number of SARS-CoV-2-reactive clonotypes went up from some 23 after infection to approximately 40 after vaccination, the increase was not significant. Of the vaccine-specific clones in convalescent patients, 304 of 307, or nearly all, reacted only to SARS-CoV-2 spike and did not cross-react with common cold coronaviruses. Among convalescent patients, a median roughly 90% of the SARS-CoV-2-reactive clones seen after vaccination appeared only after vaccination, which suggests priming specific to the vaccine.

Comments on this clonotype: Its antigen target is currently unknown. No base quality values were provided; no much bigger clone lies one nucleotide off.

Input material: CD4+ T cells from blood, cultured in vitro. The receptor was isolated from a human donor who had recovered from COVID-19. The sequence is built from TRBV6-1 and TRBJ1-2, with no D gene named confidently. The CDR3 reads CASLPNLNYGYTF. The DNA sequence is given as TGTGCCAGCCTCCCGAACCTGAACTATGGCTACACCTTC.